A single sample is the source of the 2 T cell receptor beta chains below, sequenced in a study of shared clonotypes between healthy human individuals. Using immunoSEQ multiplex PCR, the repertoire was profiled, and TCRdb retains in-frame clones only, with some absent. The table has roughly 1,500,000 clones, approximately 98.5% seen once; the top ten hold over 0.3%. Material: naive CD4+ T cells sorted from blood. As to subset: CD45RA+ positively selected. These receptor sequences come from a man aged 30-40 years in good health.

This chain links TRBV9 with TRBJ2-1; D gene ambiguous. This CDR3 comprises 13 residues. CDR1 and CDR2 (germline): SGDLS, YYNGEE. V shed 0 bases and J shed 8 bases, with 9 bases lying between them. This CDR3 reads CASSVASFDEQFF. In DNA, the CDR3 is TGTGCCAGCAGCGTAGCCAGTTTCGATGAGCAGTTCTTC.

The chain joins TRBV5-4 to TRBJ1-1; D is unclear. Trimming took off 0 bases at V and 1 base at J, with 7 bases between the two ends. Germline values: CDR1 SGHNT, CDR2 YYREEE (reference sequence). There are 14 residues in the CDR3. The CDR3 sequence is CASSLGGTNTEAFF. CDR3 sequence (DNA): TGTGCCAGCAGCTTGGGGGGTACGAACACTGAAGCTTTCTTT.